The entry below describes one T cell receptor (beta chain). The target antigen is unknown. Investigators reverse transcribed all isolated RNA, so they sequenced expressed TCRB transcripts. Produced via immunoSEQ multiplex PCR; TCRdb's table is partial and in-frame only. The sample has around 240,000 clones, 9.6% seen once. Per donor, one heparinised blood draw averaged approximately 120 mL. Cell sorting via CD45RO/CCR7/CD25/CD127/CD95/CD27 was performed to obtain CD4+ naive, central memory, regulatory and stem cell-like memory cells. This sample stems from a study of beta chain features in type 1 diabetes. Broader study findings: Sequencing the cDNA could make cells with high TCR expression show up more than they should. Patients showed naive, central memory and Treg TCRB repertoires that appeared more similar than those of healthy donors.

CDR1 ENHRY and CDR2 SYGVKD come from the germline V gene. This CDR3 contains 12 residues. With 10 bases removed from V and 0 bases from J, the gap between germline ends came to 9 bases. This TCR was sampled from a woman aged 18 to 35 in good health. Sequencing input: naive CD4+ T cells from blood. The rearrangement joins TRBV10-3 to TRBJ2-5; a weak D match, TRBD1 (5 bases). The CDR3 nucleotides are TGTGCCACCCAGGACAACCAAGAGACCCAGTACTTC. Protein: CATQDNQETQYF.